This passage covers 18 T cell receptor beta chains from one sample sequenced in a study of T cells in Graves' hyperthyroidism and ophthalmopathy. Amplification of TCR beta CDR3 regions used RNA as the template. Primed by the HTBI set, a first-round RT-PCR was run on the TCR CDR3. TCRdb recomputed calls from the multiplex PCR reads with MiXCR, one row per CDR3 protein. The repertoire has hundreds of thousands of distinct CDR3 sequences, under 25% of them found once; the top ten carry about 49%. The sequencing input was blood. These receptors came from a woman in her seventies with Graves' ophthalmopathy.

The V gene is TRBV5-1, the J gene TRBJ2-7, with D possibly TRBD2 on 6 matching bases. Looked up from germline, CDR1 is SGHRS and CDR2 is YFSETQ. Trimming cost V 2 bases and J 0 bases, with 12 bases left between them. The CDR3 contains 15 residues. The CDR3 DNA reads TGCGCCAGCAGCTTTGGGGGAGGCGCCTCCTACGAGCAGTACTTC. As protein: CASSFGGGASYEQYF.

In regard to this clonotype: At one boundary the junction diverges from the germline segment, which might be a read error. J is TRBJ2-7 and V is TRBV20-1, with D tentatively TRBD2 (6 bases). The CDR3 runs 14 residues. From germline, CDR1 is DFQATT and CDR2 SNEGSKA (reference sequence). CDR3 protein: CSARHGGSSYGQYF. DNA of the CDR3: TGCAGTGCTAGACATGGGGGGAGCTCCTACGGGCAGTACTTC.

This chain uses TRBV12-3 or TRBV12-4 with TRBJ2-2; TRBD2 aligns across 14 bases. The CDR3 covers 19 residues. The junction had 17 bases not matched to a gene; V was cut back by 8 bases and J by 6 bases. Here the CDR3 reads CASGHYPGTSGSSAGELFF. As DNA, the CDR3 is TGTGCCAGCGGCCATTACCCCGGGACTAGCGGGAGTTCAGCCGGGGAGCTGTTTTTT.

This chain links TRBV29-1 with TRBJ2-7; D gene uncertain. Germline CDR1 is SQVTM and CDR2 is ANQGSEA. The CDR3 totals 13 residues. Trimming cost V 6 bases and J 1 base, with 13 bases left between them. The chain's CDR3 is CSVIPDRSYEQYF. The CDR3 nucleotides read TGCAGCGTCATCCCGGACCGGTCCTACGAGCAGTACTTC.

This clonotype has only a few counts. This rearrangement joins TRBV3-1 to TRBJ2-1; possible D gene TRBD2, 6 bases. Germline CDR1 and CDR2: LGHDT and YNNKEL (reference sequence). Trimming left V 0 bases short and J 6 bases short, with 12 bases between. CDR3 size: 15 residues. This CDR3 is CASSQDGGLRNEQFF. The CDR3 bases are TGTGCCAGCAGCCAAGATGGGGGACTCCGCAATGAGCAGTTCTTC.

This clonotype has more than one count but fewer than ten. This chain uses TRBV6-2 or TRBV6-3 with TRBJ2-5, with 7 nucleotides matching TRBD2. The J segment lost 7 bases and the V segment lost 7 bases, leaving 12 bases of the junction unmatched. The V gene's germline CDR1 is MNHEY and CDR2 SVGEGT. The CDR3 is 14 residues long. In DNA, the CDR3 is TGTGCCAGCAACATAGGACTAGGAAGACGGACCCAGTACTTC. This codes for CASNIGLGRRTQYF.

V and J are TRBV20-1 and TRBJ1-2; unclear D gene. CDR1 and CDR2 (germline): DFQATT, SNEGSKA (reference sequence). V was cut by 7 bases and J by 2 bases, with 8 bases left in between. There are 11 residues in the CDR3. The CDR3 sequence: CSVSPNYGYTF. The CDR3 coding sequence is TGCAGTGTTTCACCGAACTATGGCTACACCTTC.

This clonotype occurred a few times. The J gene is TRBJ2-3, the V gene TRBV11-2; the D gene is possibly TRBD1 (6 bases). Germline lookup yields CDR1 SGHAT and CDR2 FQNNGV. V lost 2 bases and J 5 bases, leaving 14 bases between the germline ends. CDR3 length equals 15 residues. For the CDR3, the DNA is TGTGCCAGCAGCTTAAACGAGGGGGTAAAAGATACGCAGTATTTT. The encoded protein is CASSLNEGVKDTQYF.

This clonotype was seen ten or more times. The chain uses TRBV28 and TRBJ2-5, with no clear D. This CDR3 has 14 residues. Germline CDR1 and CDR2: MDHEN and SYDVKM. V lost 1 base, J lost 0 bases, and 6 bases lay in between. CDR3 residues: CASSLFWNQETQYF. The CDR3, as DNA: TGTGCCAGCAGTTTATTTTGGAACCAAGAGACCCAGTACTTC.

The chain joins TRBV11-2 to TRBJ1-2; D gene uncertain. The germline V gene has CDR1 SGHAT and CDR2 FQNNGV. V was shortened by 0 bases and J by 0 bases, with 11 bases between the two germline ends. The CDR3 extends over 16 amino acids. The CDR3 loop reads CASSLEPAGTNYGYTF. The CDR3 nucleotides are TGTGCCAGCAGCTTAGAACCCGCAGGCACTAACTATGGCTACACCTTC.

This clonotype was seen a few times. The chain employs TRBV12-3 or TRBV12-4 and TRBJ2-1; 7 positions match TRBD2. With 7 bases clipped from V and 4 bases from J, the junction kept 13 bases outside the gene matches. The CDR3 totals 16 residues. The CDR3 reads CASTPRAGVFYNEQFF. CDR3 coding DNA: TGTGCCAGCACCCCTCGGGCGGGAGTTTTTTACAATGAGCAGTTCTTC.

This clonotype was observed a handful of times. The CDR3 DNA sequence: TGCAGTGCTAAGGACCGGGACAGGGGGCATTTAAACTATGGCTACACCTTC. This translates into CSAKDRDRGHLNYGYTF. The chain uses TRBV20-1 and TRBJ1-2; TRBD1 aligns across 12 bases. V lost 4 bases and J lost 2; bases outside the gene matches: 11. In germline, CDR1 is DFQATT, CDR2 SNEGSKA (reference sequence). The CDR3 totals 17 residues.

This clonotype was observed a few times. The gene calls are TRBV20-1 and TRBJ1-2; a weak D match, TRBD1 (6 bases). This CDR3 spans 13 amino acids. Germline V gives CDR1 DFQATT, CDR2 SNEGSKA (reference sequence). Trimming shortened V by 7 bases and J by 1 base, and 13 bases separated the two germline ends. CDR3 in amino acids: CSGGGHLNYGYTF. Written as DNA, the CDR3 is TGCAGTGGGGGGGGGCACCTTAACTATGGCTACACCTTC.

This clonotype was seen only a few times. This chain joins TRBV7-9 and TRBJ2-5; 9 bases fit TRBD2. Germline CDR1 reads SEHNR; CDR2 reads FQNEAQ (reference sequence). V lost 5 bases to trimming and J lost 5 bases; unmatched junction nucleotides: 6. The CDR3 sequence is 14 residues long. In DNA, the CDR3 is TGTGCCAGCAGCCATAGCGGGAGAAGGGAGACCCAGTACTTC. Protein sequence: CASSHSGRRETQYF.

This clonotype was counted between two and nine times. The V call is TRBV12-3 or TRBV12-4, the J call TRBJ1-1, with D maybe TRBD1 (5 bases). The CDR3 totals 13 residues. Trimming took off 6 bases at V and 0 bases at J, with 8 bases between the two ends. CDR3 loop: CASREQVNTEAFF. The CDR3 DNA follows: TGTGCCAGCAGGGAACAGGTGAACACTGAAGCTTTCTTT.

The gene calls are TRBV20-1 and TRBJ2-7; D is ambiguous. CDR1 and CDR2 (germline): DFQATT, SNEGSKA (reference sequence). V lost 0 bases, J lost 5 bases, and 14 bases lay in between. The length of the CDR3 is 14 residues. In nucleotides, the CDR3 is TGCAGTGCTAGAGATCGACGGAGAACAAACGAGCAGTACTTC. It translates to CSARDRRRTNEQYF.

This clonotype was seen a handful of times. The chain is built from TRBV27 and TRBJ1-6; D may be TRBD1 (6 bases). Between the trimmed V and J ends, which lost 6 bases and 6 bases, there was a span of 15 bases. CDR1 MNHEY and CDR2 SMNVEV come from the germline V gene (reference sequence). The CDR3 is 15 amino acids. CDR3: CASRLWPRGNSPLHF. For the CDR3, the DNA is TGTGCCAGCAGGCTTTGGCCCAGGGGTAATTCACCCCTCCACTTT.

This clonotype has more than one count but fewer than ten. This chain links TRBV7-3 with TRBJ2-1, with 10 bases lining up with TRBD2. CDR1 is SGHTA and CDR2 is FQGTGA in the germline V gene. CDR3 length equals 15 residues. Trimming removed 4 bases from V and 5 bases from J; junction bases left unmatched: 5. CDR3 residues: CASSSLAGWDNEQFF. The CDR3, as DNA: TGTGCCAGCAGCTCACTAGCGGGGTGGGACAATGAGCAGTTCTTC.